The present T cell receptor (beta chain) was sequenced within a study of OX40 agonist ivuxolimab in advanced cancers. As for the study in general: Dose-escalation cases comprised hepatocellular carcinoma, melanoma, renal cell or head and neck cancer. Three patients, one with hepatocellular carcinoma and two with cutaneous melanoma, responded partially. Having had anti-PD-1, anti-PD-L1 or anti-CTLA-4 therapy before was allowed, and more than 35% had some.

Trimming took off 2 bases at V and 2 bases at J, with 15 bases between the two ends. The CDR3 contains 16 residues. Germline lookup yields CDR1 KGHSH and CDR2 LQKENI. Some clones are missing from TCRdb's copy, which holds only in-frame ones; the method was immunoSEQ multiplex PCR. The sample carries around 70,000 clones, 85% recorded once. The chain has TRBV18 and TRBJ1-1; D not resolved. This specimen consisted of CD4+ or CD8+ T cells sorted from blood, obtained in a trial of the OX40 agonist ivuxolimab. This receptor was taken from an adult with an advanced solid tumor such as melanoma, head and neck, liver or kidney cancer. The CDR3 nucleotides are TGTGCCAGCTCACCAAACGTAGGCCCGCAAAACACTGAAGCTTTCTTT. Translating gives CASSPNVGPQNTEAFF.